Below are 21 T cell receptor beta chains sequenced from a single sample in a study of OX40 agonist ivuxolimab in advanced cancers. Here immunoSEQ multiplex PCR was the method, and the copy in TCRdb shows in-frame clones only, minus some. In the table there are some 57,000 clones, about 92% of which are singletons. The starting material was CD4+ or CD8+ T cells sorted from blood, obtained in a trial of the OX40 agonist ivuxolimab. Receptors originate from an adult with an advanced solid tumor such as melanoma, head and neck, liver or kidney cancer.

The chain is built from TRBV5-4 and TRBJ2-1; 8 bases fit TRBD2. CDR3 size: 13 residues. Germline V CDR1 and CDR2: SGHNT, YYREEE (reference sequence). After removal of 6 bases from V and 4 bases from J, the junction contained 3 bases not matched to a gene. CDR3 amino acids: CASTGLAYNEQFF. Written as DNA, the CDR3 is TGTGCCAGCACAGGACTAGCTTACAATGAGCAGTTCTTC.

The chain carries TRBV4-2 and TRBJ1-2; 7 bases match TRBD1. This CDR3 has 16 residues. The germline CDR1 and CDR2 sequences are LGHNA and YNFKEQ. V gave up 0 bases and J gave up 4 bases; unmatched junction bases: 8. Here the CDR3 reads CASSQEIATGSYGYTF. The DNA of the CDR3 is TGTGCCAGCAGCCAAGAGATCGCGACAGGGTCCTATGGCTACACCTTC.

The chain recombines TRBV30 with TRBJ2-1; TRBD2 agrees at 9 bases. The V gene's germline CDR1 is GTSNPN and CDR2 SVGIG (reference sequence). The V segment lost 0 bases and the J segment 9 bases; nucleotides outside the gene matches: 3. There are 13 residues in the CDR3. CDR3 residues: CAWSVHSGSEQFF. In DNA form, the CDR3 reads TGTGCCTGGAGTGTCCATAGCGGGAGTGAGCAGTTCTTC.

This CDR3 reads CAWSAGTAAQHF. The CDR3 DNA follows: TGTGCCTGGAGTGCCGGGACAGCGGCCCAGCATTTT. The chain has TRBV30 and TRBJ1-5; 7 bases are shared with TRBD1. The CDR3 totals 12 residues. Losses at the gene ends were 1 base for V and 11 bases for J; bases not matched to a gene: 5. CDR1 is GTSNPN and CDR2 is SVGIG in the germline V gene (reference sequence).

The chain recombines TRBV27 with TRBJ2-5; D gene ambiguous. This CDR3 has 11 residues. Germline CDR1 and CDR2: MNHEY and SMNVEV (reference sequence). Trimming stripped 7 bases from V and 2 bases from J, with 5 bases between. CDR3 sequence reads: CASMDQETQYF. The CDR3 DNA reads as TGTGCCAGCATGGATCAAGAGACCCAGTACTTC.

V usage is TRBV5-4 and J usage is TRBJ1-2, with a tentative D call TRBD1 (5 bases). CDR1 is SGHNT, CDR2 YYREEE, per germline (reference sequence). There are 13 residues in the CDR3. V lost 3 bases and J 8 bases, leaving 14 bases between the germline ends. The CDR3 coding sequence is TGTGCCAGCAGCTCGGACGGGGCGGGCGGCTACACCTTC. As protein: CASSSDGAGGYTF.

The V call is TRBV4-3, the J call TRBJ1-5; D gene ambiguous. CDR1 and CDR2 from the germline V gene are LGHNA and YSLEER. The germline V and J ends were trimmed by 1 base and 1 base, with 8 bases remaining between them. This CDR3 has 15 amino acids. This CDR3 reads CASSQVEGSNQPQHF. Here the CDR3 DNA reads TGCGCCAGCAGCCAAGTGGAGGGAAGCAATCAGCCCCAGCATTTT.

The chain combines TRBV7-9 with TRBJ2-1, with 11 positions matching TRBD2. The CDR3 covers 16 residues. Germline values: CDR1 SEHNR, CDR2 FQNEAQ (reference sequence). V lost 4 bases to trimming and J lost 6 bases; unmatched junction nucleotides: 8. DNA of the CDR3: TGTGCCAGCAGCTCATCCGGGACTAGCGGCGGCAATGAGCAGTTCTTC. This encodes CASSSSGTSGGNEQFF.

This chain uses TRBV2 with TRBJ2-1; the D is unclear. The V gene lost 4 bases and the J gene lost 8 bases, with 12 bases spanning the gap. The CDR3 is 13 residues long. Germline CDR1 SNHLY, CDR2 FYNNEI. The CDR3 protein is CASSVVGDHEQFF. The CDR3, as DNA: TGTGCCAGCAGTGTGGTGGGTGACCATGAGCAGTTCTTC.

CDR3 protein: CASTPPGRLSILTEAFF. The CDR3 region has the DNA TGTGCCAGCACCCCTCCGGGGAGGTTAAGCATCTTAACTGAAGCTTTCTTT. The rearrangement uses TRBV28 and TRBJ1-1, with no clear D. This CDR3 region has 17 residues. Germline CDR1 reads MDHEN; CDR2 reads SYDVKM. V was cut by 7 bases and J by 5 bases, with 26 bases left in between.

The genes are TRBV4-2 and TRBJ1-3; no reliable D call. The CDR3 consists of 16 residues. Between the trimmed V and J ends, which lost 4 bases and 0 bases, there was a span of 13 bases. Germline loops: CDR1 LGHNA, CDR2 YNFKEQ. This CDR3 is CASSLGWPSSGNTIYF. The CDR3 DNA reads TGTGCCAGCAGCCTTGGTTGGCCGAGCTCTGGAAACACCATATATTTT.

The chain carries TRBV6-6 and TRBJ1-5; D not resolved. There are 15 residues in the CDR3. From germline, CDR1 is MNHNY and CDR2 SVGAGI (reference sequence). V was shortened by 0 bases and J by 3 bases, with 9 bases between the two germline ends. CDR3 DNA sequence: TGTGCCAGCAGTTACTCCGTAGGGTTCAATCAGCCCCAGCATTTT. As protein: CASSYSVGFNQPQHF.

Here the CDR3 reads CASSLGNTIYF. CDR3 sequence (DNA): TGTGCCAGTAGTCTCGGAAACACCATATATTTT. The gene calls are TRBV19 and TRBJ1-3; D is unclear. The V gene's germline CDR1 is LNHDA and CDR2 SQIVND (reference sequence). The V and J ends lost 5 bases and 4 bases respectively, with 3 bases between them. This CDR3 is built from 11 residues.

This chain uses TRBV9 with TRBJ1-3, with no clear D. Germline CDR1 reads SGDLS; CDR2 reads YYNGEE. The CDR3 has 13 amino acids. Trimming shortened V by 0 bases and J by 3 bases, and 4 bases separated the two germline ends. In DNA, the CDR3 is TGTGCCAGCAGCGTAGGCCTTGGAAACACCATATATTTT. It encodes CASSVGLGNTIYF.

The chain carries TRBV9 and TRBJ2-3; D unclear. V dropped 0 bases and J dropped 0 bases, with 11 bases sitting between them. This CDR3 contains 16 residues. CDR1 is SGDLS and CDR2 is YYNGEE in the germline V gene. CDR3 DNA: TGTGCCAGCAGCGTAGACGGTTCCCCTAGCACAGATACGCAGTATTTT. Translated, it gives CASSVDGSPSTDTQYF.

This clone was observed once. The chain uses TRBV6-6 and TRBJ1-1; D call uncertain. CDR1 and CDR2 (germline): MNHNY, SVGAGI (reference sequence). V was trimmed by 2 bases and J by 11 bases, leaving 9 bases between them. This CDR3 region has 11 residues. The CDR3 loop is CASSYPTPAFF. Written as DNA, the CDR3 is TGTGCCAGCAGTTACCCCACTCCGGCTTTCTTT.

The CDR3 region has the DNA TGTGCCAGTAGTATAGAACAGGGGACCACTGAAGCTTTCTTT. Translating it yields CASSIEQGTTEAFF. The chain is built from TRBV19 and TRBJ1-1, with 7 bases fitting TRBD1. Germline loops: CDR1 LNHDA, CDR2 SQIVND (reference sequence). The CDR3 consists of 14 residues. Trimming took 0 bases from V and 4 from J; bases not matched to a gene: 2.

This chain uses TRBV4-3 with TRBJ1-6; 9 nucleotides agree with TRBD1. V dropped 1 base and J dropped 1; count of bases not matched to a gene: 8. CDR3 size: 19 residues. The germline CDR1 and CDR2 sequences are LGHNA and YSLEER. CDR3 sequence (DNA): TGCGCCAGCAGCCAAGTGAACAGGGGGCCGGAATCCTATAATTCACCCCTCCACTTT. It codes for CASSQVNRGPESYNSPLHF.

The chain joins TRBV12-5 to TRBJ1-2; 10 nucleotides align to TRBD1. The CDR3 covers 13 residues. In germline, CDR1 is LGHNT, CDR2 FRNRAP. Trimming at V came to 5 bases and at J to 8 bases, leaving 5 bases not matched to a gene. The CDR3 coding sequence is TGTGCTAGTGGTCCAAGGGACAGGGGAGGCTACACCTTC. Protein sequence: CASGPRDRGGYTF.

Here the CDR3 reads CASSFSSGLGTEAFF. The CDR3 DNA reads as TGTGCCAGCAGTTTTTCATCAGGGTTGGGCACTGAAGCTTTCTTT. V is TRBV28 and J is TRBJ1-1; possibly TRBD1 for D (5 bases). This CDR3 comprises 15 residues. Between the trimmed V and J ends, which lost 3 bases and 4 bases, there was a span of 15 bases. Germline assignment: CDR1 MDHEN and CDR2 SYDVKM.

The chain uses TRBV29-1 and TRBJ1-1; TRBD1 agrees at 7 bases. This CDR3 is built from 12 residues. The germline CDR1 and CDR2 sequences are SQVTM and ANQGSEA. With 7 bases clipped from V and 6 bases from J, the junction kept 8 bases outside the gene matches. The CDR3 protein is CSGVQGTAEAFF. In DNA form, the CDR3 reads TGCAGCGGCGTACAGGGGACCGCTGAAGCTTTCTTT.